This is a list of T cell receptor beta chains from one sample in a study of CD8+ T cells in alopecia areata. The method was immunoSEQ multiplex PCR; TCRdb's version includes in-frame clones alone and lacks a portion of them. Of about 74,000 clones in the sample, 25% to 35% were seen once. The sequencing here drew on CD8+ T cells sorted from blood, taken at week 4, from a patient treated with tofacitinib. The receptors were gathered from a human donor with alopecia areata. CDR3s leave out the opening cysteine and the closing phenylalanine or tryptophan.

V gene: TRBV30; J gene: TRBJ2-7; CDR3 protein: AWSEMQGREQY
V gene: TRBV7-9; J gene: TRBJ2-7; CDR3 protein: ASSPGTAPYEQY
V gene: TRBV7-9; J gene: TRBJ2-1; CDR3 protein: ASSSDQTTGYHEQF
V gene: TRBV2; J gene: TRBJ2-5; CDR3 protein: ASSERLAGSQETQY
V gene: TRBV4-1; J gene: TRBJ1-1; CDR3 protein: ASSHKAGGGVSELNTEAF
V gene: TRBV7-2; J gene: TRBJ1-1; CDR3 protein: ASSLVADEAF
V gene: TRBV15; J gene: TRBJ2-7; CDR3 protein: ATKTGVKGEQY
V gene: TRBV28; J gene: TRBJ2-7; CDR3 protein: ASSSYSGTRGSGSY
V gene: TRBV4-1; J gene: TRBJ2-7; CDR3 protein: ASSQTTGISSYEQY
V gene: TRBV29-1; J gene: TRBJ1-4; CDR3 protein: SVRQGPGEKLF
V gene: TRBV28; J gene: TRBJ2-7; CDR3 protein: ASSFTGANEQY